Included here is one T cell receptor (beta chain) sequence, with context. The antigen is unknown. Generated by immunoSEQ multiplex PCR, the TCRdb table keeps only in-frame clones and is missing some. This table holds 100,000 to 150,000 clones, approximately 87% found once. The entry originates in a study of T cell responses to AZD1222 COVID-19 vaccine. The CDR3 length is 15 residues. Germline-derived CDR1 and CDR2 are MDHEN and SYDVKM. V was cut by 3 bases and J by 4 bases, with 16 bases left in between. Study observations and caveats: Receipt of two AZD1222 doses was followed by a rise in Spike-specific TCR breadth and depth.

The TCR originated in an adult in good health. The sequencing here drew on peripheral blood, taken on day 0 of AZD1222 vaccination. The rearrangement links TRBV28 to TRBJ2-7; D possibly uses TRBD1 or TRBD2 (6 bases each). This CDR3 is CASSFLIGGLYEQYF. In DNA, the CDR3 is TGTGCCAGCAGTTTCTTGATCGGGGGCTTGTACGAGCAGTACTTC.